This T cell receptor beta chain derives from a study of neurological immune-mediated disorders. Trimming shortened V by 1 base and J by 5 bases, and 9 bases separated the two germline ends. The CDR3 is 15 residues long. Germline V gives CDR1 LNHNV, CDR2 YYDKDF (reference sequence). The method for making cDNA was 5'RACE, and it used 10-nucleotide random UMIs. Over 200 million TCR-beta sequences from 15-18 subjects were obtained in each sequencing run. TCRdb reanalysed the 5' RACE reads using MiXCR and keeps one entry per CDR3 protein. The repertoire holds under 15,000 distinct CDR3 sequences, with roughly 13% as singletons. The sorted libraries drew on 800,000 to 1,000,000 T cells that were CD4+ or CD8+. This clonotype has ten or more counts.

The receptor's source is a female donor with HTLV-1-associated myelopathy (HAM/TSP). Material: CD8+ T cells from blood. This chain connects TRBV15 to TRBJ2-6; D is undetermined. CDR3 protein: CATSRAGRRANVLTF. The CDR3 region has the DNA TGTGCCACCAGCAGAGCTGGGCGGCGGGCCAACGTCCTGACTTTC.